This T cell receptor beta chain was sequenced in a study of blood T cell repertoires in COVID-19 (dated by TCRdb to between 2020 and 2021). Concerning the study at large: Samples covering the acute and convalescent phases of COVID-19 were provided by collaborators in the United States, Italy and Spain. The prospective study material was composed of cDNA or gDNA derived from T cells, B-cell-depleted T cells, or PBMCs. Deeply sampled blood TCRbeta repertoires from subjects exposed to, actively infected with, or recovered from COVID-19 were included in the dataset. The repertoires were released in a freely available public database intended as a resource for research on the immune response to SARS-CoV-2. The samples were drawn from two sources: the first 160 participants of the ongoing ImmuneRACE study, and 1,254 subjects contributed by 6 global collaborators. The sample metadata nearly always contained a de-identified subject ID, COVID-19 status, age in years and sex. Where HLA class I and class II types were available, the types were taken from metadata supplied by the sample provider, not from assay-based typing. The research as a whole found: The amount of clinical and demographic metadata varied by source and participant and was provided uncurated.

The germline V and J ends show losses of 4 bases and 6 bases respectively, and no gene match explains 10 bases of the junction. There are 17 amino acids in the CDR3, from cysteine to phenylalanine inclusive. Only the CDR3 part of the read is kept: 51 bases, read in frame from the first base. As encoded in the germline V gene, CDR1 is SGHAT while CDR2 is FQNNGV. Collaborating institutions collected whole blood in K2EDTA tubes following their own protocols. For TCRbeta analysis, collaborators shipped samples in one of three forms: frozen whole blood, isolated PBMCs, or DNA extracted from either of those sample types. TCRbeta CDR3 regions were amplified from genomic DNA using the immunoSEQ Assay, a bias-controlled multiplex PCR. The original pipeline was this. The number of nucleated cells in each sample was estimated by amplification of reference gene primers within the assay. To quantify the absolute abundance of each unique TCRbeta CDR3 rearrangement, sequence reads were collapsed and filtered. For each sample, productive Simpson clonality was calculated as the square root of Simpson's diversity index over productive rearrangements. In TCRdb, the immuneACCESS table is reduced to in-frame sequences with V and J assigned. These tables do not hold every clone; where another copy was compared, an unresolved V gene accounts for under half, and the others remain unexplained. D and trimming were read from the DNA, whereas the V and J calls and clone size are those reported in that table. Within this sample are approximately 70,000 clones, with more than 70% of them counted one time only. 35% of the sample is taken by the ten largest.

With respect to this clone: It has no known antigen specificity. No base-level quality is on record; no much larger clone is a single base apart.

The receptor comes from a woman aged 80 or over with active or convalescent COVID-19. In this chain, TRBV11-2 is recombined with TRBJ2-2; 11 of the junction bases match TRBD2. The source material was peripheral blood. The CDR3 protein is CASSSLSGGARPGELFF. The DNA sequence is TGTGCCAGCAGCTCCCTTAGCGGGGGGGCTAGGCCCGGGGAGCTGTTTTTT.